This T cell receptor (beta chain) was obtained from a study of blood T cell repertoires in COVID-19 (TCRdb year 2020). In terms of the full investigation: Collaborator samples came from the United States, Italy and Spain and covered acute and convalescent phases of COVID-19. Samples were obtained from the ongoing ImmuneRACE study (first 160 participants) and from 1,254 subjects provided by 6 global collaborators. Deeply sampled blood TCRbeta repertoires from subjects exposed to, actively infected with, or recovered from COVID-19 were included in the dataset. Where HLA class I and class II types were available, the types were taken from metadata supplied by the sample provider, not from assay-based typing. The material from the prospective study consisted of cDNA or gDNA derived from T cells, B-cell-depleted T cells, or PBMCs. A freely available public database, intended as a resource for researchers studying the immune response to SARS-CoV-2, is where the repertoires were released. A de-identified subject ID, COVID-19 status, age in years and sex were almost always included in the sample metadata.

Overall study outcomes, separate from this receptor: How much clinical and demographic metadata was included differed by source and by participant, and the metadata was provided uncurated.

The immunoSEQ Assay, a bias-controlled multiplex PCR, was used to amplify TCRbeta CDR3 regions from genomic DNA. In the original analysis: Nucleated cell counts per sample were estimated from amplification of reference gene primers within the assay. To quantify the absolute abundance of each unique TCRbeta CDR3 rearrangement, sequence reads were collapsed and filtered. For each sample, productive Simpson clonality was calculated as the square root of Simpson's diversity index across productive rearrangements. Held by TCRdb, this immuneACCESS table contains in-frame sequences only and omits some clones. Under half of the omission traces to an unresolved V gene where checked; the cause of the rest is unknown. V and J calls and clone size follow that table, whereas D and trimming were derived from the DNA. Recorded for this sample are some 390,000 clones; around nine tenths of them occurred a single time. Of the sample, 1.7% is held by the ten largest clones.

This clone was seen at least ten times. Its antigen is currently not known. Base qualities are not at hand, and no much larger clone is one base apart. Participants in the prospective study were aged roughly 18 to 100 years, lived in over 20 United States geographic areas, and enrolled through a virtual design. To assign participants to cohorts, the prospective study relied on clinical history that participants themselves reported in a screening survey and a study questionnaire. Recovered participants in ImmuneRACE Cohort 3 were defined as having two consecutive negative NP/OP PCR tests, clearance from a healthcare professional, or resolution of symptoms. In the prospective study, whole blood, serum and a nasopharyngeal or oropharyngeal swab were collected from each participant by mobile phlebotomists. Participants in the prospective study had the option to provide additional blood draws and questionnaires over a roughly two-month period. Prospective study blood samples were shipped either frozen or at room temperature before DNA extraction.

The CDR3 contains 15 residues, cysteine and phenylalanine counted. The sequence is cut down to CDR3 DNA, 45 bases in frame from base 1. Here V drops 5 bases and J drops 4 bases, and the junction holds 9 bases not matched to any gene. The germline V gene encodes CDR1 MRHNA and CDR2 SNTAGT. This receptor was identified in a woman in her 30s who had recovered from COVID-19. The sequencing sample was made of PBMCs or T cells enriched from blood (not recorded which). The chain uses TRBV6-4 and TRBJ1-2, with 8 bases aligning to TRBD1. The CDR3 amino acid sequence is: CASSSTGTGLYGYTF. The nucleotides are TGTGCCAGCAGTTCCACCGGGACAGGACTCTATGGCTACACCTTC.